The sequence of this TCR beta chain was determined in a study of technical replicates of blood from several donors. Produced via immunoSEQ multiplex PCR; TCRdb's table is partial and in-frame only. The sample includes 65,000 to 80,000 clones, roughly 96% of them seen just once. Trimming left V 0 bases short and J 12 bases short, with 12 bases between. Germline V CDR1 and CDR2: SNHLY, FYNNEI. The CDR3 has 12 amino acids. Material for sequencing was T cells isolated from PBMCs. The chain carries TRBV2 and TRBJ2-7, with D unresolved. This sequence was found in a human donor in good health. The DNA for the CDR3 is TGTGCCAGCAGTGAAGCGGGTCTAGTTCCGTACTTC. Translation gives CASSEAGLVPYF.